This is a list of T cell receptor beta chains from one sample in a study of technical replicates of blood from several donors. Profiled with immunoSEQ multiplex PCR; TCRdb holds only in-frame clones, not every one. This table holds 60,000 to 90,000 clones, 80% to 95% found once. The sequenced sample consisted of T cells isolated from PBMCs. These TCRs come from a human donor in good health. Both conserved end residues are part of each CDR3. The D gene is left open where the match is weak. Clone sizes are given selectively: once, few, many, or a class where the clone is expanded.

J gene | clone size | V gene | D gene | CDR3 DNA | CDR3 protein
TRBJ2-7 | NA | TRBV19 | TRBD2 | TGTGCCAGTAGTATAGATAGGACTAGCGGGAGCTACGAGCAGTACTTC | CASSIDRTSGSYEQYF
TRBJ1-1 | NA | TRBV27 | NA | TGTGCCAGCAGTTTCGGGGAAATGGTCACTGAAGCTTTCTTT | CASSFGEMVTEAFF
TRBJ2-7 | NA | TRBV28 | TRBD1 | TGTGCCAGCAGTTCGGGGACAGGCCCCTACGAGCAGTACTTC | CASSSGTGPYEQYF
TRBJ1-5 | NA | TRBV16 | NA | TGTGCCAGCAGCCAATCGCAGAACAATCAGCCCCAGCATTTT | CASSQSQNNQPQHF
TRBJ2-7 | once | TRBV7-6 | TRBD2 | TGTGCCAGCAGCGGGACTAGCGGAACCTACGAGCAGTACTTC | CASSGTSGTYEQYF
TRBJ2-2 | NA | TRBV11-3 | TRBD1 | TGTGCCAGCACTAGGGGTGGTTCGGCAGGGGGCACCGGGGAGCTGTTTTTT | CASTRGGSAGGTGELFF
TRBJ2-1 | NA | TRBV7-9 | NA | TGTGCCAGCAGCCGAGTGGGTGTGACTACCTGGAGTGAGCAGTTCTTC | CASSRVGVTTWSEQFF
TRBJ1-5 | NA | TRBV27 | NA | TGTGCCAGCAGTTTAGAGGGTAGATCATATCAGCCCCAGCATTTT | CASSLEGRSYQPQHF
TRBJ2-1 | NA | TRBV29-1 | TRBD2 | TGCAGCGGTGGACTAGACTCCTACAATGAGCAGTTCTTC | CSGGLDSYNEQFF
TRBJ2-7 | NA | TRBV2 | TRBD2 | TGTGCCGGACTAGGGACTAGCCTACTACCTCTTTCCTACGAGCAGTACTTC | CAGLGTSLLPLSYEQYF
TRBJ2-2 | once | TRBV7-9 | TRBD1 | TGTGCCAGCAGCTACCACCCGTTGAGAGACCCAGGGGGCCTCGGGGAGCTGTTTTTT | CASSYHPLRDPGGLGELFF
TRBJ1-3 | NA | TRBV9 | NA | TGTGCCAGCAGCGTGGGGGGGGGATCGGTCGGAAACACCATATATTTT | CASSVGGGSVGNTIYF
TRBJ2-7 | NA | TRBV4-3 | TRBD2 | TGCGCCAGCAGCCATGCGCGGGAGGGAAGAAACGAGCAGTACTTC | CASSHAREGRNEQYF
TRBJ1-1 | NA | TRBV19 | NA | TGTGCCAGTAGTGCCGACAGTGCAGTGAAAGCTTTCTTT | CASSADSAVKAFF
TRBJ1-1 | few | TRBV27 | NA | TGTGCCAGCAGTTTTGGACAGATGAACACTGAAGCTTTCTTT | CASSFGQMNTEAFF
TRBJ2-2 | NA | TRBV6-6 | NA | TGTGCCAGCATCCAGACGGGTGGGAACACCGGGGAGCTGTTTTTT | CASIQTGGNTGELFF
TRBJ2-1 | NA | TRBV2 | TRBD2 | TGTGCCAGCGGAGGACTAGCGGGAGTCAATGAGCAGTTCTTC | CASGGLAGVNEQFF
TRBJ1-5 | NA | TRBV7-2 | NA | TGTGCCAGCAGTCAGGGCAGTAGCAATCAGCCCCAGCATTTT | CASSQGSSNQPQHF
TRBJ2-7 | NA | TRBV6-1 | NA | TGTGCCACCTATTCTTGGACAGTCCCCTACGAGCAGTACTTC | CATYSWTVPYEQYF
TRBJ1-1 | NA | TRBV6-5 | TRBD1 | TGTGCCAGCAACAGGGGGACGATAACTGAAGCTTTCTTT | CASNRGTITEAFF
TRBJ1-2 | NA | TRBV6-5 | TRBD1 | TGTGCCAGCAGTCGGGACAGGTCGGAGTATGGCTACACCTTC | CASSRDRSEYGYTF
TRBJ2-1 | once | TRBV11-3 | TRBD2 | TGTGCCAGCAGCTATGAAAAGACTAGCGGGAGGTGGAATGAGCAGTTCTTC | CASSYEKTSGRWNEQFF
TRBJ2-1 | NA | TRBV7-2 | TRBD1 | TGTGCCAGCAGCTTAGCGGTAGGGGACAGGCGCTTTTACAATGAGCAGTTCTTC | CASSLAVGDRRFYNEQFF
TRBJ2-7 | NA | TRBV11-2 | TRBD2 | TGTGCCAGCAGCTCTTACCCAGCGGGACTCTACGAGCAGTACTTC | CASSSYPAGLYEQYF
TRBJ2-7 | NA | TRBV30 | NA | TGTGCCTGGAGTCCACAGGGAGCGCAGTACTTC | CAWSPQGAQYF
TRBJ1-4 | NA | TRBV4-2 | TRBD1 | TGTGCCAGCAGCCAATCCGGGACAGGGAACGAAAAACTGTTTTTT | CASSQSGTGNEKLFF
TRBJ2-5 | NA | TRBV6-5 | NA | TGTGCCAGCAGTTACTCGCCCGGGATTGAGACCCAGTACTTC | CASSYSPGIETQYF
TRBJ2-7 | few | TRBV6-5 | NA | TGTGCCAGCAGTTACCGGGTTGCCTACGAGCAGTACTTC | CASSYRVAYEQYF
TRBJ1-1 | NA | TRBV11-3 | NA | TGTGCCAGCAGCGACAGCTTTAGGAACACTGAAGCTTTCTTT | CASSDSFRNTEAFF
TRBJ1-1 | NA | TRBV4-2 | TRBD1 | TGTGCCAGCAGCCAAGATTTAGACAGGGTGAACACTGAAGCTTTCTTT | CASSQDLDRVNTEAFF
TRBJ1-2 | few | TRBV10-3 | NA | TGTGCCATCAGTGAGGACTATTTCGGCTACACCTTC | CAISEDYFGYTF
TRBJ2-7 | NA | TRBV5-3 | TRBD1 | TGTGCCAGAAGCTTGCTAGGGACAGCCTACGAGCAGTACTTC | CARSLLGTAYEQYF
TRBJ2-7 | NA | TRBV6-5 | NA | TGTGCCAGCAGTCCCGGGAAACTTAACTACGAGCAGTACTTC | CASSPGKLNYEQYF
TRBJ1-2 | NA | TRBV6-6 | NA | TGTGCCAGCAGTTACCCCGGACAAGGCGCGGTCGGCTACACCTTC | CASSYPGQGAVGYTF
TRBJ2-3 | NA | TRBV18 | TRBD1 | TGTGCCAGCTCACCGACAGGGGGCACAGATACGCAGTATTTT | CASSPTGGTDTQYF
TRBJ1-1 | NA | TRBV4-1 | NA | TGCGCCAGCAGCCAAGATATAAGGGGAAGGTGGGTTACTGAAGCTTTCTTT | CASSQDIRGRWVTEAFF
TRBJ1-4 | NA | TRBV9 | TRBD1 | TGTGCCAGCAGCGAATCCGGGACAGGGGGTGAAAAACTGTTTTTT | CASSESGTGGEKLFF
TRBJ2-7 | NA | TRBV2 | NA | TGTGCCAGCAGGAAGACAGGAGAGGTCTCCTACGAGCAGTACTTC | CASRKTGEVSYEQYF
TRBJ2-5 | NA | TRBV27 | NA | TGTGCCAGCAGTGGACAGGGAGGGATTCAGACCCAGTACTTC | CASSGQGGIQTQYF
TRBJ2-7 | NA | TRBV4-1 | NA | TGCGCCAGCAGCCAAGGGACTTACAACGAGCAGTACTTC | CASSQGTYNEQYF
TRBJ1-3 | few | TRBV14 | NA | TGTGCCAGCAGCCCCGGAGGGTACGGAAACACCATATATTTT | CASSPGGYGNTIYF
TRBJ2-2 | NA | TRBV9 | NA | TGTGCCAGCAGCGTAGCCGCCCAGGGAGGCACCGGGGAGCTGTTTTTT | CASSVAAQGGTGELFF
TRBJ2-7 | NA | TRBV11-2 | TRBD2 | TGTGCCAGACTAGCGAGCTCCTACGAGCAGTACTTC | CARLASSYEQYF
TRBJ2-7 | NA | TRBV19 | NA | TGTGCCAGTAGTATCGGGACTGAGTCCTACGAGCAGTACTTC | CASSIGTESYEQYF
TRBJ2-5 | NA | TRBV4-3 | TRBD2 | TGCGCCAGCAGCCAAGCTCTTGGGACTAGCGGGACCCAGTACTTC | CASSQALGTSGTQYF
TRBJ2-5 | once | TRBV12-5 | TRBD1 | TGTGCTAGTGGTTTTGGACAGGGGGATTCGGAGACCCAGTACTTC | CASGFGQGDSETQYF
TRBJ2-5 | NA | TRBV30 | NA | TGTGCCTGGAGTAACGGAGGGTTCCAAGAGACCCAGTACTTC | CAWSNGGFQETQYF
TRBJ1-2 | NA | TRBV19 | TRBD1 | TGTGCCAGTATACCTGGGACAGCGCTTAACTATGGCTACACCTTC | CASIPGTALNYGYTF
TRBJ1-1 | few | TRBV6-9 | TRBD1 | TGTGCCAGCAGACCAACCTCCGACAGGGGAAAGACTTCTGAAGCTTTCTTT | CASRPTSDRGKTSEAFF
TRBJ2-7 | once | TRBV19 | TRBD2 | TGTGCCAGTAGTAAGACTAGCGGGAGGGCCTTACAGTACTTC | CASSKTSGRALQYF
TRBJ1-5 | NA | TRBV27 | NA | TGTGCCAGCATTGACCAGGGAGGCCAAAATCAGCCCCAGCATTTT | CASIDQGGQNQPQHF
TRBJ2-1 | once | TRBV7-8 | NA | TGTGCCAGCACCCCAAGCCCGTACAATGAGCAGTTCTTC | CASTPSPYNEQFF
TRBJ2-7 | NA | TRBV28 | NA | TGTGCCAGCAGCCTCTACGAGCAGTACTTC | CASSLYEQYF
TRBJ2-1 | NA | TRBV4-2 | TRBD2 | TGTGCCAGCAGCCAAGCCCTGGGGGACGAGCGGGGGGCAGACAATGAGCAGTTCTTC | CASSQALGDERGADNEQFF